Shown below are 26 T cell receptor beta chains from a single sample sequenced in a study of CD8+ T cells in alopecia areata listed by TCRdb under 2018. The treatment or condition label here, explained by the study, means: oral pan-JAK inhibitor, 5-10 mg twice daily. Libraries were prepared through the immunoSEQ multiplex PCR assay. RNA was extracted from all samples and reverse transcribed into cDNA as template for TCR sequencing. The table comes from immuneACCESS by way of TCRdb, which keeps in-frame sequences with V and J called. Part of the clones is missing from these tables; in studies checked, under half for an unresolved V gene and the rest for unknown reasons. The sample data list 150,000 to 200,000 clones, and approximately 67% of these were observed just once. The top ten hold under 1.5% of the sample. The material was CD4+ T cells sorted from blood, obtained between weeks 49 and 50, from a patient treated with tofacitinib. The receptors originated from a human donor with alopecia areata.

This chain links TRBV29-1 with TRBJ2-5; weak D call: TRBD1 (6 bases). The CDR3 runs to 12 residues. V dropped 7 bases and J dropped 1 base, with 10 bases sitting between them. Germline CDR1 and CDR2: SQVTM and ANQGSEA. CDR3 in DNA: TGCAGCGGCCGGACAGTCCAAGAGACCCAGTACTTC. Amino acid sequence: CSGRTVQETQYF. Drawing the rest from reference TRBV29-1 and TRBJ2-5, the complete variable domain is SAVISQKPSRDICQRGTSLTIQCQVDSQVTMMFWYRQQPGQSLTLIATANQGSEATYESGFVIDKFPISRPNLTFSTLTVSNMSPEDSSIYLCSGRTVQETQYFGPGTRLLVL.

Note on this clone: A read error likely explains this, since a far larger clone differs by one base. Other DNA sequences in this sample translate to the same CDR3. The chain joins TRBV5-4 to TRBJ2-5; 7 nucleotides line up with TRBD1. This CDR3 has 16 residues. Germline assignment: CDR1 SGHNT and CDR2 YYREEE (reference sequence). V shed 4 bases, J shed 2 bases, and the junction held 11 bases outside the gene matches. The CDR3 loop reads CASSPVRGTVQETQYF. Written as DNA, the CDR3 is TGTGCCAGCAGCCCAGTAAGGGGGACAGTACAAGAGACCCAGTACTTC.

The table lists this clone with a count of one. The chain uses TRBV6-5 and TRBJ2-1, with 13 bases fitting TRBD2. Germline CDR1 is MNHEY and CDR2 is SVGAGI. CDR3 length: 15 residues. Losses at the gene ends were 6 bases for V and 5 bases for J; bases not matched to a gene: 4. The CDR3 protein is CASRTSGGAHNEQFF. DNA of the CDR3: TGTGCCAGCAGAACTAGCGGGGGGGCCCACAATGAGCAGTTCTTC.

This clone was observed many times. CDR3 in amino acids: CASSLSARLYEQYF. Here the CDR3 DNA reads TGTGCCAGCAGTTTATCAGCACGGCTCTACGAGCAGTACTTC. The rearrangement links TRBV28 to TRBJ2-7; no clear D. Germline V CDR1 and CDR2: MDHEN, SYDVKM. The CDR3 has 14 amino acids. V was pared by 1 base and J by 3 bases, with 10 bases between.

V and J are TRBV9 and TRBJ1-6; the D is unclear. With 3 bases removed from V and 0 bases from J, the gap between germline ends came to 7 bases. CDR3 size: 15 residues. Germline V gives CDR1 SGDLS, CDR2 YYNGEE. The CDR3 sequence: CASSEKASYNSPLHF. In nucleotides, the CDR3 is TGTGCCAGCAGCGAAAAGGCCTCCTATAATTCACCCCTCCACTTT.

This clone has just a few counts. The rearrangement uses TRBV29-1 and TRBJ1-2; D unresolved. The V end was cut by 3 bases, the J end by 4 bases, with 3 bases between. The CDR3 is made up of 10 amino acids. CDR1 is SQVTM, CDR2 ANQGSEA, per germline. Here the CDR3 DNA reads TGCAGCGTTGACAGCTATGGCTACACCTTC. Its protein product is CSVDSYGYTF.

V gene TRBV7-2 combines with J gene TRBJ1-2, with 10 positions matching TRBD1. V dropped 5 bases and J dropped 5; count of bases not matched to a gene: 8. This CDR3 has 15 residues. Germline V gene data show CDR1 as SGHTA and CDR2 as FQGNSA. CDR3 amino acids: CASSIYGQGGYGYTF. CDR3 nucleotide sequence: TGTGCCAGCAGCATATATGGACAGGGGGGATATGGCTACACCTTC.

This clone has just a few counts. This chain's CDR3 is CATSRESPAGGGFF. Written as DNA, the CDR3 is TGTGCCACCAGCAGAGAAAGCCCAGCGGGGGGAGGGTTCTTC. The chain is built from TRBV15 and TRBJ2-1; 9 bases line up with TRBD2. Germline V gene data show CDR1 as LNHNV and CDR2 as YYDKDF (reference sequence). V was pared by 0 bases and J by 15 bases, with 9 bases of the junction left unmatched. This CDR3 is built from 14 residues.

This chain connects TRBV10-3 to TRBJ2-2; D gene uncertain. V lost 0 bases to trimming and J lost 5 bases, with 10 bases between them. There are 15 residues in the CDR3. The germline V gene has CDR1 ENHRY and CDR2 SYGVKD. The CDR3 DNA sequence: TGTGCCATCAGTGAGTCATTGACGGAGACCGGGGAGCTGTTTTTT. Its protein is CAISESLTETGELFF.

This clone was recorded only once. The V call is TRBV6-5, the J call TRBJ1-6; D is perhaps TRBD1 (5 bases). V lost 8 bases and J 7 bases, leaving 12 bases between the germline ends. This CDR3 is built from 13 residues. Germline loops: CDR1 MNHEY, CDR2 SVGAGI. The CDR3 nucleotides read TGTGCCAGCGGAGACAGAGCCAATTCACCCCTCCACTTT. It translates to CASGDRANSPLHF.

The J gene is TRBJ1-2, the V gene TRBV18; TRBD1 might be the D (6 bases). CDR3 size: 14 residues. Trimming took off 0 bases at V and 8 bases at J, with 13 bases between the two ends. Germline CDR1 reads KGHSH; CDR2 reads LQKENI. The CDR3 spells CASSPPTGLGGYTF. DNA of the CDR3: TGTGCCAGCTCACCACCGACAGGCCTGGGAGGCTACACCTTC.

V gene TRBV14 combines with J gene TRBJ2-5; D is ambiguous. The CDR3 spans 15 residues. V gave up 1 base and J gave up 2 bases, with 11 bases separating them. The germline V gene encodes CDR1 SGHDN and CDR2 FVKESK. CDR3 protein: CASSQALGPQETQYF. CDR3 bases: TGTGCCAGCAGCCAAGCTTTGGGCCCACAAGAGACCCAGTACTTC.

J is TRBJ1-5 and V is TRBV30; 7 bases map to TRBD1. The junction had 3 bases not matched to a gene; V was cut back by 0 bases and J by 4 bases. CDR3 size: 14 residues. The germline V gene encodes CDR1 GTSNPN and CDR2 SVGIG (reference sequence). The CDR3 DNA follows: TGTGCCTGGAGTGTCGGGGACAGAAATCAGCCCCAGCATTTT. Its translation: CAWSVGDRNQPQHF.

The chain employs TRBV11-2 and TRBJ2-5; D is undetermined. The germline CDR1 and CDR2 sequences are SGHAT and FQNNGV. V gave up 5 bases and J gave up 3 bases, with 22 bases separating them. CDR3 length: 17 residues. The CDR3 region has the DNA TGTGCCAGCAGCAACTCTAGACTGGGTCCGTCGGAAGAGACCCAGTACTTC. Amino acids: CASSNSRLGPSEETQYF.

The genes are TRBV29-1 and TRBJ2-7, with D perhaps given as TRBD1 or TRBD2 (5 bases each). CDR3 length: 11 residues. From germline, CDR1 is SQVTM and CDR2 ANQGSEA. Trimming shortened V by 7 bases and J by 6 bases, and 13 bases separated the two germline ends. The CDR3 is CSGSGTGEQYF. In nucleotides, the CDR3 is TGCAGCGGGTCAGGGACCGGCGAGCAGTACTTC.

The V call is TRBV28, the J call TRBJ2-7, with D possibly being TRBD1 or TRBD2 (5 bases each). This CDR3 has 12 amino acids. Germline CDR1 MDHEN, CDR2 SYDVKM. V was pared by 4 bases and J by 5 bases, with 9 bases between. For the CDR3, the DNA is TGTGCCAGCAGTTCCCTGGGGGACGAGCAGTACTTC. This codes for CASSSLGDEQYF.

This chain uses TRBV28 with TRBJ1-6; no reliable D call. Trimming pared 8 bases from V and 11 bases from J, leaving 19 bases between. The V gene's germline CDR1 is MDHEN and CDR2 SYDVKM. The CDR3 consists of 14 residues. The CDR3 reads CASAYGVKGTPLHF. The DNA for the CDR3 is TGTGCCAGCGCTTATGGCGTTAAAGGGACACCCCTCCACTTT.

CDR3 nucleotides: TGTGCCAGCAGCTTTGGGGACAGGGGAAACCAAGAGACCCAGTACTTC. Protein: CASSFGDRGNQETQYF. The chain couples TRBV7-8 to TRBJ2-5, with TRBD1 matching 10 bases. Trimming took 3 bases from V and 0 from J; bases not matched to a gene: 4. The CDR3 is 16 residues long. Germline CDR1 SGHVS, CDR2 FQNEAQ.

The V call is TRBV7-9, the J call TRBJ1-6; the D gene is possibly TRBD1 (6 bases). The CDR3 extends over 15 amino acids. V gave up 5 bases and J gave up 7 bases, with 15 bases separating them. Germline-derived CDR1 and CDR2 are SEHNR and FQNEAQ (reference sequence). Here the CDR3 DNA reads TGTGCCAGCAGCGAATCGGGGGCGCGAAATTCACCCCTCCACTTT. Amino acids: CASSESGARNSPLHF.

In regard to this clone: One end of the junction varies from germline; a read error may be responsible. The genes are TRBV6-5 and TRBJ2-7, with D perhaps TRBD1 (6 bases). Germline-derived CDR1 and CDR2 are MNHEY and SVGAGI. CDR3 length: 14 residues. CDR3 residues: CASTYGPGRQVLEF. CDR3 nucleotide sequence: TGTGCCAGCACCTACGGGCCCGGTCGACAGGTGTTGGAGTTC.

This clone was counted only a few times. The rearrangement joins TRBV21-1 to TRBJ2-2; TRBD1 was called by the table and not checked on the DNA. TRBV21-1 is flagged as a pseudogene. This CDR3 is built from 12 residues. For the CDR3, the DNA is TGTGCCAGGGAACCCAGGGTTGGGGAGCTGTTTTTT. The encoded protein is CAREPRVGELFF.

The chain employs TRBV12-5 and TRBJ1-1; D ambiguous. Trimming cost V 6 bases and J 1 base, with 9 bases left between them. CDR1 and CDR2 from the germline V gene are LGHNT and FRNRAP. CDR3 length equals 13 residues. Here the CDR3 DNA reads TGTGCTAGTGGGAGAGACACGAACACTGAAGCTTTCTTT. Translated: CASGRDTNTEAFF. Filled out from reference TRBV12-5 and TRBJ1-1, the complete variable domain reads DARVTQTPRHKVTEMGQEVTMRCQPILGHNTVFWYRQTMMQGLELLAYFRNRAPLDDSGMPKDRFSAEMPDATLATLKIQPSEPRDSAVYFCASGRDTNTEAFFGQGTRLTVV.

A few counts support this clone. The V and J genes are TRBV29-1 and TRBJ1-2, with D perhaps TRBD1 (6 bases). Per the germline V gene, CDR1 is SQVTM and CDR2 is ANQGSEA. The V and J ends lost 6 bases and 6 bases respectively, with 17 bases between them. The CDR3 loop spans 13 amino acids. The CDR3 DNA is TGCAGCGTCATTAACATCCACAGGGATGGCTACACCTTC. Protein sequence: CSVINIHRDGYTF.

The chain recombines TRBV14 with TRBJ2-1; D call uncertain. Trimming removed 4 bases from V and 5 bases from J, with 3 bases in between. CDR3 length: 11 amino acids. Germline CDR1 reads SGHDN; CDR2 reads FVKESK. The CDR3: CASSLNNEQFF. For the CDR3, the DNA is TGTGCCAGCAGCCTGAACAATGAGCAGTTCTTC. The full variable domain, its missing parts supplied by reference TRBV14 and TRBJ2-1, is EAGVTQFPSHSVIEKGQTVTLRCDPISGHDNLYWYRRVMGKEIKFLLHFVKESKQDESGMPNNRFLAERTGGTYSTLKVQPAELEDSGVYFCASSLNNEQFFGPGTRLTVL.

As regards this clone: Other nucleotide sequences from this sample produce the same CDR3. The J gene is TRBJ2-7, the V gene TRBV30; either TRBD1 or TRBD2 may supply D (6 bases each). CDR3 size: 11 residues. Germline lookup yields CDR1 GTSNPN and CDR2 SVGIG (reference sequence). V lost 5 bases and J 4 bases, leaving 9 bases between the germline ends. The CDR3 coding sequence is TGTGCCTGGGGAGGGGGGTACGAGCAGTACTTC. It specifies CAWGGGYEQYF.

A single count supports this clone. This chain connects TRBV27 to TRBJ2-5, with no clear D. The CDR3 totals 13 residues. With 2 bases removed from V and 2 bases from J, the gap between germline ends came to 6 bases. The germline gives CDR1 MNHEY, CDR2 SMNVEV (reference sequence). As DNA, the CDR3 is TGTGCCAGCAGTTTAAGCAGACAAGAGACCCAGTACTTC. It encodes CASSLSRQETQYF.